One and the same sample provided the 14 T cell receptor beta chains below, sequenced in a study of T cells after yellow fever vaccination. One entry per CDR3 protein results from TCRdb running MiXCR on the 5' RACE reads. The table records 250,000 to 350,000 distinct CDR3 sequences, 3.5% to 4.5% of them present only once. Here the sequenced sample was PBMCs, taken 15 days after the yellow fever booster vaccination. The source is a young man who received the YFV17D yellow fever vaccine.

This clonotype was detected many times. The chain links TRBV4-2 to TRBJ1-1; D uncertain. Germline V gene sequence: CDR1 LGHNA, CDR2 YNFKEQ. The V end lost 5 bases, the J end lost 1 base, and 8 bases lay between the germline ends. CDR3 length: 13 amino acids. In DNA form, the CDR3 reads TGTGCCAGCAGCACGGCAGGGAACACTGAAGCTTTCTTT. Its protein is CASSTAGNTEAFF.

This clonotype has only a few counts. The genes are TRBV12-3 or TRBV12-4 and TRBJ2-4; no firm D call. This CDR3 contains 15 residues. The germline V and J ends were trimmed by 1 base and 3 bases, with 10 bases remaining between them. The CDR3 loop reads CASSLVGNLKNIQYF. CDR3 nucleotide sequence: TGTGCCAGCAGTTTAGTCGGCAACCTCAAAAACATTCAGTACTTC.

This chain joins TRBV7-9 and TRBJ2-3, with TRBD2 identical over 7 bases. Germline CDR1 is SEHNR and CDR2 is FQNEAQ (reference sequence). The CDR3 runs to 13 residues. After removal of 7 bases from V and 2 bases from J, the junction contained 3 bases not matched to a gene. The CDR3 coding sequence is TGTGCCAGCAAGCGGGGCCCCACAGATACGCAGTATTTT. It specifies CASKRGPTDTQYF. The full variable domain, with the rest looked up from reference TRBV7-9 and TRBJ2-3, is DTGVSQNPRHKITKRGQNVTFRCDPISEHNRLYWYRQTLGQGPEFLTYFQNEAQLEKSRLLSDRFSAERPKGSFSTLEIQRTEQGDSAMYLCASKRGPTDTQYFGPGTRLTVL.

This clonotype has ten or more counts. The V call is TRBV12-5, the J call TRBJ2-3; D not resolved. V was trimmed by 10 bases and J by 2 bases, leaving 10 bases between them. This CDR3 contains 12 residues. Germline loops: CDR1 LGHNT, CDR2 FRNRAP. CDR3 amino acids: CAMALATDTQYF. CDR3 in DNA: TGTGCTATGGCGTTAGCCACAGATACGCAGTATTTT.

The chain's CDR3 is CASSLRRMSTDTQYF. As DNA, the CDR3 is TGTGCCAGCAGCTTAAGACGGATGAGCACAGATACGCAGTATTTT. The chain combines TRBV7-9 with TRBJ2-3; D gene uncertain. The CDR3 consists of 15 residues. Trimming cost V 2 bases and J 0 bases, with 9 bases left between them. Germline CDR1 SEHNR, CDR2 FQNEAQ (reference sequence).

This clonotype has just a few counts. V and J are TRBV21-1 and TRBJ1-2. TRBV21-1 is a known pseudogene. This CDR3 is 15 amino acids long. The chain's CDR3 is CASSKATVVFYGYTF. CDR3 in DNA: TGTGCCAGCAGCAAAGCAACAGTCGTCTTCTATGGCTACACCTTC.

This clonotype was observed at least ten times. The chain couples TRBV7-6 to TRBJ1-1, with D perhaps matching TRBD1 (5 bases). The CDR3 has 13 amino acids. From germline, CDR1 is SGHVS and CDR2 FNYEAQ. Trimming shortened V by 2 bases and J by 7 bases, and 11 bases separated the two germline ends. The CDR3 here is CASSLRAGNEAFF. In DNA form, the CDR3 reads TGTGCCAGCAGCTTACGGGCAGGGAATGAAGCTTTCTTT. The whole variable domain, filled in from reference TRBV7-6 and TRBJ1-1, reads GAGVSQSPRYKVTKRGQDVALRCDPISGHVSLYWYRQALGQGPEFLTYFNYEAQQDKSGLPNDRFSAERPEGSISTLTIQRTEQRDSAMYRCASSLRAGNEAFFGQGTRLTVV.

This clonotype was recorded at least ten times. This chain's CDR3 is CSARYATGSGFYSNQPQHF. The CDR3 nucleotides read TGCAGTGCTAGATACGCTACAGGGTCGGGTTTCTATAGCAATCAGCCCCAGCATTTT. V gene TRBV20-1 combines with J gene TRBJ1-5; D possibly corresponds to TRBD1 (6 bases). Trimming stripped 2 bases from V and 0 bases from J, with 23 bases between. The CDR3 extends over 19 amino acids. Per germline, CDR1 DFQATT and CDR2 SNEGSKA (reference sequence).

This clonotype was seen a handful of times. The chain is built from TRBV2 and TRBJ2-7; no clear D. V shed 3 bases and J shed 3 bases, with 6 bases lying between them. The germline CDR1 and CDR2 sequences are SNHLY and FYNNEI. There are 12 residues in the CDR3. The CDR3 DNA is TGTGCCAGCAGTGACACCTTCTACGAGCAGTACGTC. Amino acid sequence: CASSDTFYEQYV.

This clonotype was recorded many times. The chain combines TRBV12-3 or TRBV12-4 with TRBJ2-5, with D perhaps TRBD2 (7 bases). V was clipped by 10 bases and J by 4 bases, with 16 bases between them. The CDR3 contains 13 residues. The DNA of the CDR3 is TGTGCCAACTCTTTGGGGGGGCGAGAGACCCAGTACTTC. It specifies CANSLGGRETQYF.

This clonotype occurred many times. This chain joins TRBV12-3 or TRBV12-4 and TRBJ2-2; a possible D gene is TRBD2 (6 bases). The CDR3 has 14 residues. Trimming shortened V by 6 bases and J by 3 bases, and 11 bases separated the two germline ends. The CDR3 nucleotides are TGTGCCAGCAGCAAAGGACTACACACCGGGGAGCTGTTTTTT. This translates into CASSKGLHTGELFF.

The gene calls are TRBV2 and TRBJ2-7, with D tentatively TRBD1 or TRBD2 (5 bases each). CDR3 length: 14 residues. V lost 2 bases, J lost 4 bases, and 12 bases lay in between. The germline gives CDR1 SNHLY, CDR2 FYNNEI. CDR3 DNA: TGTGCCAGCAGTGAACTTGGGGGTGCGTACGAGCAGTACTTC. This gives the protein CASSELGGAYEQYF. Based on the CDR3 plus reference TRBV2 and TRBJ2-7, the full variable domain is EPEVTQTPSHQVTQMGQEVILRCVPISNHLYFYWYRQILGQKVEFLVSFYNNEISEKSEIFDDQFSVERPDGSNFTLKIRSTKLEDSAMYFCASSELGGAYEQYFGPGTRLTVT.

This clonotype was seen repeatedly, ten times or more. The chain has TRBV4-3 and TRBJ2-1; TRBD2 matches at 10 bases. The CDR3 is 18 residues long. Per germline, CDR1 LGHNA and CDR2 YSLEER. With 5 bases clipped from V and 8 bases from J, the junction kept 18 bases outside the gene matches. CDR3: CASSSAPSSGGFGDEQFF. The CDR3 DNA reads TGCGCCAGCAGCTCGGCCCCTTCTAGCGGGGGCTTTGGGGATGAGCAGTTCTTC.

Remarks on this clonotype: Because the CDR3 is missing its conserved closing phenylalanine or tryptophan, this is likely a read error. The genes are TRBV6-1 and TRBJ1-1; perhaps TRBD1 as D (5 bases). V was clipped by 8 bases and J by 3 bases, with 16 bases between them. The germline V gene has CDR1 MNHNS and CDR2 SASEGT. The CDR3 is made up of 14 amino acids. CDR3 loop: CASRHSGGDTEAFI. The CDR3 DNA sequence: TGTGCCAGCCGCCATTCCGGGGGGGACACTGAAGCTTTCATT.